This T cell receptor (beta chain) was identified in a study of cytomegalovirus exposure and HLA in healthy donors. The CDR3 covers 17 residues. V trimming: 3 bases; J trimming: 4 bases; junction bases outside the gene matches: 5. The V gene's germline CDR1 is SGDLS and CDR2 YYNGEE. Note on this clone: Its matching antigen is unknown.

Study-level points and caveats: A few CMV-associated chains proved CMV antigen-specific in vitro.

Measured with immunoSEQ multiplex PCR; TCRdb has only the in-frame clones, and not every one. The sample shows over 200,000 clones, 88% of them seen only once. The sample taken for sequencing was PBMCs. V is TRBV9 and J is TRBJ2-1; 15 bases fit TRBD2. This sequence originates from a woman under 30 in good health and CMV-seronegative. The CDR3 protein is CASSAGTSGRIYNEQFF. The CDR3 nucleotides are TGTGCCAGCAGCGCCGGGACTAGCGGGAGGATTTACAATGAGCAGTTCTTC. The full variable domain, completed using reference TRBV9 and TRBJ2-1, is DSGVTQTPKHLITATGQRVTLRCSPRSGDLSVYWYQQSLDQGLQFLIQYYNGEERAKGNILERFSAQQFPDLHSELNLSSLELGDSALYFCASSAGTSGRIYNEQFFGPGTRLTVL.